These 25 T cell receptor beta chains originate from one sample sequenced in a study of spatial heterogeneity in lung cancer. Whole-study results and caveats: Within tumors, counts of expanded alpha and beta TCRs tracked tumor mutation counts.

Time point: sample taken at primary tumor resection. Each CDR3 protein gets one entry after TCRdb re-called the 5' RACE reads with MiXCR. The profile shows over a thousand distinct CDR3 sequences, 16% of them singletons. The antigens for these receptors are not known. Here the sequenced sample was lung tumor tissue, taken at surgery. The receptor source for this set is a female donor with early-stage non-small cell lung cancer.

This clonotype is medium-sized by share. The CDR3 DNA is TGTGCCAGCAGTTTAGGGAGACCGAGCAATCAGCCCCAGCATTTT. Translation: CASSLGRPSNQPQHF. The gene calls are TRBV12-3 or TRBV12-4 and TRBJ1-5; no definite D call. This CDR3 has 15 amino acids. Trimming removed 1 base from V and 1 base from J, with 8 bases in between.

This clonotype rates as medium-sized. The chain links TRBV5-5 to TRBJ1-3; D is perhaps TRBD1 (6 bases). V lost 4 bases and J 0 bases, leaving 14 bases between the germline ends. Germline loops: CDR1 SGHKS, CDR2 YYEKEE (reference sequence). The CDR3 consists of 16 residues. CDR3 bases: TGTGCCAGCAGCCCGGTCGGGGGCCTCTCTGGAAACACCATATATTTT. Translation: CASSPVGGLSGNTIYF.

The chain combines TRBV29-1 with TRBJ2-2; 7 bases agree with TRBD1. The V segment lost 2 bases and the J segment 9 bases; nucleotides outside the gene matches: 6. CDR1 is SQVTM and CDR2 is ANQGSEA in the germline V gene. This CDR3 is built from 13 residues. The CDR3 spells CSVEQGVPRELFF. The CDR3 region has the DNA TGCAGCGTTGAACAGGGGGTTCCCCGGGAGCTGTTTTTT.

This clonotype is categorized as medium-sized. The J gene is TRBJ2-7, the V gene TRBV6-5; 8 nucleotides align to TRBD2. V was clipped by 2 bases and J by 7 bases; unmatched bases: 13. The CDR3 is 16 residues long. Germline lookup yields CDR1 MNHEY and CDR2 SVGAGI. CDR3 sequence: CASSYRRAGGGEEQYF. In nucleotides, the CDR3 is TGTGCCAGCAGTTACCGGCGCGCGGGAGGCGGGGAAGAGCAGTACTTC.

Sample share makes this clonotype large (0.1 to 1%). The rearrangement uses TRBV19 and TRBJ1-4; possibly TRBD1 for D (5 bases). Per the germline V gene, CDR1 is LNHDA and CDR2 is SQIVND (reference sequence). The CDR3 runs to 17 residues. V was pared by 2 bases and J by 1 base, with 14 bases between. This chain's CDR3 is CASSILSGKGTNEKLFF. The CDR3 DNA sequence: TGTGCCAGTAGTATACTATCAGGGAAAGGAACTAATGAAAAACTGTTTTTT.

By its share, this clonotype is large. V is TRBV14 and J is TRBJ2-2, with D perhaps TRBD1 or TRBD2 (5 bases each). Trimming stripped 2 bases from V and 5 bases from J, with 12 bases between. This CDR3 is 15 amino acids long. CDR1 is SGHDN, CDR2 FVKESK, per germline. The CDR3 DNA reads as TGTGCCAGCAGCCAACGATCGGGGCGGACCGGGGAGCTGTTTTTT. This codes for CASSQRSGRTGELFF.

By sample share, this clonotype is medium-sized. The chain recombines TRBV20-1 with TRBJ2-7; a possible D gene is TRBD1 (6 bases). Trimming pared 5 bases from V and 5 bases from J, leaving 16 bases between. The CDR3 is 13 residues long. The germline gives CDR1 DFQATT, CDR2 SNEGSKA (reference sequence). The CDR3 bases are TGCAGTGCTCCGCGGCAGGGGAACAACGAGCAGTACTTC. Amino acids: CSAPRQGNNEQYF.

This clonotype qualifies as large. The CDR3 nucleotides are TGTGCCAGCTCACCGACAGGGCAAGAGACCCAGTACTTC. Its protein product is CASSPTGQETQYF. This chain links TRBV18 with TRBJ2-5, with 7 bases that match TRBD1. V shed 3 bases, J shed 2 bases, and the junction held 0 bases outside the gene matches. There are 13 residues in the CDR3. In germline, CDR1 is KGHSH, CDR2 LQKENI.

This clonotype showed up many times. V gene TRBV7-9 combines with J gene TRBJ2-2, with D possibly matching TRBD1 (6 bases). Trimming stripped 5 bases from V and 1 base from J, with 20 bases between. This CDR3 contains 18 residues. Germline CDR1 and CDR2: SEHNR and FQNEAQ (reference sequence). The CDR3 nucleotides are TGTGCCAGCAGCCTAAACTCCAGACAGGTCTGGAACACCGGGGAGCTGTTTTTT. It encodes CASSLNSRQVWNTGELFF.

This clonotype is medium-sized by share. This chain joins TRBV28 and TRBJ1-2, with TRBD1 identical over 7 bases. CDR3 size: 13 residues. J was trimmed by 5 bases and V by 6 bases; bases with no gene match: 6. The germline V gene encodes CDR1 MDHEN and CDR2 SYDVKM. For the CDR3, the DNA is TGTGCCAGCAGAATTCCGGGACAGTATGGCTACACCTTC. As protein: CASRIPGQYGYTF.

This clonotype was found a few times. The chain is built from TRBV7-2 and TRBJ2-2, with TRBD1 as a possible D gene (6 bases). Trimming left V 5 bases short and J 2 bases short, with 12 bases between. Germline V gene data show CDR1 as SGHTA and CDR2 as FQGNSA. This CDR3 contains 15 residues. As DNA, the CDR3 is TGTGCCAGCAGCCCAAACAGGGATAACACCGGGGAGCTGTTTTTT. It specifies CASSPNRDNTGELFF.

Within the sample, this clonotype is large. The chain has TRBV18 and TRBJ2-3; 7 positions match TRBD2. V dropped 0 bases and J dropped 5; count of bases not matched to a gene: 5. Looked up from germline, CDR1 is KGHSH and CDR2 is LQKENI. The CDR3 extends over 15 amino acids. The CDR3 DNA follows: TGTGCCAGCTCACCACCGGCGGGAGTGAAAGATACGCAGTATTTT. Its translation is CASSPPAGVKDTQYF.

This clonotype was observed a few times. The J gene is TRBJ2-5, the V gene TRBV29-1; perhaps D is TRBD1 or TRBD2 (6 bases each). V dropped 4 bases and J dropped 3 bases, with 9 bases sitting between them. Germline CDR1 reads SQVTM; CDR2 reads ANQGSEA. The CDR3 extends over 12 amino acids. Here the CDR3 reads CSVGGAEETQYF. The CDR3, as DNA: TGCAGCGTTGGGGGGGCAGAAGAGACCCAGTACTTC.

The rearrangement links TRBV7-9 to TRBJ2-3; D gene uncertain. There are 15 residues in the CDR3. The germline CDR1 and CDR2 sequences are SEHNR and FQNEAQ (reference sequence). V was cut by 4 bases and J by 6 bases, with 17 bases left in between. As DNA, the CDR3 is TGTGCCAGCAGCTCAGGCGCCTTCCTCAAGGATACGCAGTATTTT. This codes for CASSSGAFLKDTQYF.

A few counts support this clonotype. The CDR3 sequence: CASSHPSSDTQYF. CDR3 sequence (DNA): TGTGCCAGCAGTCACCCATCCTCAGATACGCAGTATTTT. The rearrangement links TRBV7-2 to TRBJ2-3; D is unclear. This CDR3 is built from 13 residues. V lost 6 bases to trimming and J lost 4 bases, with 11 bases between them. The germline V gene encodes CDR1 SGHTA and CDR2 FQGNSA.

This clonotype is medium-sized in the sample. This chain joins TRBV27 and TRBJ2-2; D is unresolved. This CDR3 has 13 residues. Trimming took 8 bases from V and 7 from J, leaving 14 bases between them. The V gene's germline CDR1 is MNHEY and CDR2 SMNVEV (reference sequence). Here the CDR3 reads CASGSVPYGELFF. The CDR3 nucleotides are TGTGCCAGCGGGTCCGTACCCTACGGGGAGCTGTTTTTT.

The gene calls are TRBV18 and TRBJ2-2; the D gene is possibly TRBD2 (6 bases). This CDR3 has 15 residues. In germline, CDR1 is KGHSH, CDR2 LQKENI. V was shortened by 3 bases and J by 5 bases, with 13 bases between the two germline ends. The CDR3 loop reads CASSPKGLWTGELFF. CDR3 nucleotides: TGTGCCAGCTCACCGAAGGGACTTTGGACCGGGGAGCTGTTTTTT.

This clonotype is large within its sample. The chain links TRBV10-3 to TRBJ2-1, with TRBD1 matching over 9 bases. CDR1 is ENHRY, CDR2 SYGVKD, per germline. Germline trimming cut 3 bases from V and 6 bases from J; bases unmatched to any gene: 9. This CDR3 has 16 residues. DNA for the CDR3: TGTGCCATCAGTGACCCGGGGACAGGGAGGTCCAATGAGCAGTTCTTC. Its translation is CAISDPGTGRSNEQFF.

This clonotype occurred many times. The CDR3 protein is CASSLRPGPGGTDTQYF. CDR3 nucleotide sequence: TGTGCCAGCAGCTTACGCCCCGGCCCCGGGGGGACAGATACGCAGTATTTT. V and J are TRBV7-2 and TRBJ2-3, with 7 nucleotides matching TRBD2. Germline-derived CDR1 and CDR2 are SGHTA and FQGNSA. The CDR3 consists of 17 residues. Trimming took 2 bases from V and 3 from J; bases not matched to a gene: 11.

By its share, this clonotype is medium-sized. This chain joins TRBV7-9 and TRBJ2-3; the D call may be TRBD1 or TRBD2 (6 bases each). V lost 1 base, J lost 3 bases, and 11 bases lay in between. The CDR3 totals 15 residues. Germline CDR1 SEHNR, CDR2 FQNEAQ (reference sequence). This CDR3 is CASSLGRGPTDTQYF. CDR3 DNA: TGTGCCAGCAGCTTAGGCCGGGGGCCAACAGATACGCAGTATTTT.

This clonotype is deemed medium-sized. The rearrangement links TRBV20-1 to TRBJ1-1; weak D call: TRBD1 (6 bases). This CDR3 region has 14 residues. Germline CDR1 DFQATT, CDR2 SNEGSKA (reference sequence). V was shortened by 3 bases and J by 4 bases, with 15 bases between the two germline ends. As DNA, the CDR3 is TGCAGTGCTAGGATCACAGGGTCGGCCACTGAAGCTTTCTTT. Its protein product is CSARITGSATEAFF.

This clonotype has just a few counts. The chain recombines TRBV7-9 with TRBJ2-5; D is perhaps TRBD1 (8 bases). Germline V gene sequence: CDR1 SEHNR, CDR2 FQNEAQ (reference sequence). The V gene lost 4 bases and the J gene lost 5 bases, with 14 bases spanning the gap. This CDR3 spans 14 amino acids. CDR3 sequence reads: CASSSTGGEETQYF. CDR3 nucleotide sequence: TGTGCCAGCAGCTCTACAGGGGGGGAGGAGACCCAGTACTTC.

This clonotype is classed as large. CDR3 DNA: TGTGCCAGCAGTCCAAGGACTAGCGGGGTCTACAATGAGCAGTTCTTC. Translated: CASSPRTSGVYNEQFF. The gene calls are TRBV6-1 and TRBJ2-1; 12 nucleotides line up with TRBD2. Germline assignment: CDR1 MNHNS and CDR2 SASEGT. CDR3 length: 16 amino acids. J was trimmed by 3 bases and V by 5 bases; bases with no gene match: 5.

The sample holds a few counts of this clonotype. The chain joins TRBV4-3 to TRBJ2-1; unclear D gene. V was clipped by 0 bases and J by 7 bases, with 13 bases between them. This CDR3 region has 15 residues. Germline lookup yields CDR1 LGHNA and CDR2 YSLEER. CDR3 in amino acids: CASSQEWRVANEQFF. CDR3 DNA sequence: TGCGCCAGCAGCCAAGAGTGGAGAGTAGCTAATGAGCAGTTCTTC.

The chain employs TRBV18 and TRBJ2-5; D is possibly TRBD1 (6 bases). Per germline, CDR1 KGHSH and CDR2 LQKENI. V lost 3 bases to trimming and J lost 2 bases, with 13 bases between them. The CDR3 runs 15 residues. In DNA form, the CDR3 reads TGTGCCAGCTCACCGAAGGGGGACCTTCAAGAGACCCAGTACTTC. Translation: CASSPKGDLQETQYF.